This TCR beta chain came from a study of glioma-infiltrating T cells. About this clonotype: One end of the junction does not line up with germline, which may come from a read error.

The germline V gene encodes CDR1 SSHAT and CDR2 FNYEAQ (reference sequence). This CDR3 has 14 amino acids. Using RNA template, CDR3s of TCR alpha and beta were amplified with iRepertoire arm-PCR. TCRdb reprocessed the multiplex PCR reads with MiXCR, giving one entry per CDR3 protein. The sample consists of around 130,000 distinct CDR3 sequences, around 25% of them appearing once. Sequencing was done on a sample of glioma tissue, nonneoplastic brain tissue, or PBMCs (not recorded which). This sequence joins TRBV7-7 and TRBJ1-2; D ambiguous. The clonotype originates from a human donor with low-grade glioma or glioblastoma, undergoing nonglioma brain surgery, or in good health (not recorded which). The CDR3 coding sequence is TGCGCCAGCAGCCCCCAAGAATTGTCGTACGGCTACACCTTC. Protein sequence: CASSPQELSYGYTF.